Here is one TCR beta chain with its context. This entry comes from a study of blood T cells in healthy people across ages. Each sample had at least 6 million PBMCs isolated. Alongside a J-beta primer mix, a sample-barcoded 5' primer served in a second PCR lasting 7 to 11 cycles. One entry per CDR3 protein results from TCRdb running MiXCR on the 5' RACE reads. The profile shows about 780,000 distinct CDR3 sequences, about half of them singletons. V was clipped by 5 bases and J by 3 bases, with 14 bases between them. CDR3 size: 15 residues. Germline CDR1 and CDR2: MNHEY and SVGAGI. V is TRBV6-5 and J is TRBJ2-4; D possibly corresponds to TRBD1 (5 bases). This clonotype was sampled from a man older than 75 in good health. The sample consisted of blood. Written as DNA, the CDR3 is TGTGCCAGCAGTGCCGCAGGGTTGGGCAAAAACATTCAGTACTTC. Its protein product is CASSAAGLGKNIQYF.